The TCR beta chain described here comes from a study of CD8 T cells in ankylosing spondylitis (TCRdb year 2017). With respect to the entire study: The study set out to find disease-linked TCR variants by profiling T cell receptor beta repertoires in ankylosing spondylitis patients and healthy donors. The whole study cohort included some 100 healthy donors and some 27 ankylosing spondylitis patients. Samples of peripheral blood were taken, and for ankylosing spondylitis patients, synovial fluid was collected as well.

Overall study results and their limits: According to the report, matched synovial fluid samples from ankylosing spondylitis patients were significantly enriched for the disease-linked clones. Some motif variants had previously been reported in the synovial fluid and blood of reactive arthritis patients, which suggests shared mechanisms of disease initiation. The disease-linked clones had a CD8+ phenotype and were found at relatively low frequencies in peripheral blood. Blood from ankylosing spondylitis patients appeared to be characterized by a TCR beta motif made up of several highly homologous amino acid variants.

V ends up 4 bases short and J 2 bases short, with an unmatched junction base count of 9. The CDR1 and CDR2 encoded by the germline V gene are SGHRS and YFSETQ. The cysteine opens and the phenylalanine closes a CDR3 of 15 amino acids. The retained sequence is limited to the CDR3, 45 bases, with the frame set at the first base. This clonotype came up many times. The antigen this receptor binds is unknown. The record has no base qualities; no much larger clone is one base away. TCRdb records Illumina HiSeq 2500 as the sequencer. Quantitative 5'-RACE with molecular barcodes was the method used to prepare the TCR beta libraries. In the authors' own workflow: A new computational method, built on a probabilistic model of VDJ rearrangement, was used to identify disease-linked TCR variants. TCRdb trimmed public reads at Q25 via fastp, called clones via MiXCR and kept in-frame beta chains. Each record represents a unique CDR3 protein, reported with the most common genes and DNA among its rows. It is TCRdb's table, rather than the study itself, that gives the V and J calls and clone size. This sample gives around 150,000 distinct CDR3 sequences in total; about 17% of them show up just once. The top ten clonotypes cover about 8.2% of the sample.

The chain is encoded by TRBV5-1 joined to TRBJ2-7, and 7 bases in between align with TRBD1. Material for sequencing was blood, either unsorted or a sorted T cell fraction (not recorded which). This receptor was identified in a male donor with ankylosing spondylitis or in good health (not recorded which). The CDR3 protein is CASSPLETGAYEQYF. The DNA sequence is TGCGCCAGCAGCCCCTTGGAAACAGGGGCCTACGAGCAGTACTTC.